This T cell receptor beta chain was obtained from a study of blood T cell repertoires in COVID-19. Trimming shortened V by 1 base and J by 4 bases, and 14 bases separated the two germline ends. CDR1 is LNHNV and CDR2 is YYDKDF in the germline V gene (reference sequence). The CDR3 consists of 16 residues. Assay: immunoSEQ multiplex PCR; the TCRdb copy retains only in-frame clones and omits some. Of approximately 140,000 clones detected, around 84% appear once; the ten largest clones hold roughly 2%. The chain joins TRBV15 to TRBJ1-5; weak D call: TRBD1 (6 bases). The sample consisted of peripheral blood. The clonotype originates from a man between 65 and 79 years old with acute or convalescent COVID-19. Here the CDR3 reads CATSRGWGGLNQPQHF. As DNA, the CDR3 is TGTGCCACCAGCAGAGGTTGGGGGGGCTTAAATCAGCCCCAGCATTTT.